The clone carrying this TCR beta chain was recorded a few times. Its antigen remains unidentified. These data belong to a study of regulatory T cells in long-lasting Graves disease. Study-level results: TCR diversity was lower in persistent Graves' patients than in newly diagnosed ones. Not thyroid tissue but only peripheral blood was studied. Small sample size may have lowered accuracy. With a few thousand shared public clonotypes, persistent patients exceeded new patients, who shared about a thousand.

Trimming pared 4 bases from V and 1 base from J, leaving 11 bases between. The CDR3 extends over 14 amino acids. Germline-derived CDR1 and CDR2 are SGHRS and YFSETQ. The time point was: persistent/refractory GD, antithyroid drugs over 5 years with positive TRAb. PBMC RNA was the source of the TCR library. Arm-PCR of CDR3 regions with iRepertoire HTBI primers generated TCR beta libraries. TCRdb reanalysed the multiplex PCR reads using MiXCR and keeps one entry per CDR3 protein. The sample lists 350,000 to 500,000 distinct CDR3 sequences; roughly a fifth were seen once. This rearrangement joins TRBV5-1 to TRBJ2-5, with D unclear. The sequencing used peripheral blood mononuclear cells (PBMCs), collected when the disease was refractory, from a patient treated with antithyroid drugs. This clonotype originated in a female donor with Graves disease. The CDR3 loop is CASSGSVRQETQYF. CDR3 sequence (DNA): TGCGCCAGCAGCGGCAGCGTCCGCCAAGAGACCCAGTACTTC. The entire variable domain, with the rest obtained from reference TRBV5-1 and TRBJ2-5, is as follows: KAGVTQTPRYLIKTRGQQVTLSCSPISGHRSVSWYQQTPGQGLQFLFEYFSETQRNKGNFPGRFSGRQFSNSRSEMNVSTLELGDSALYLCASSGSVRQETQYFGPGTRLLVL.